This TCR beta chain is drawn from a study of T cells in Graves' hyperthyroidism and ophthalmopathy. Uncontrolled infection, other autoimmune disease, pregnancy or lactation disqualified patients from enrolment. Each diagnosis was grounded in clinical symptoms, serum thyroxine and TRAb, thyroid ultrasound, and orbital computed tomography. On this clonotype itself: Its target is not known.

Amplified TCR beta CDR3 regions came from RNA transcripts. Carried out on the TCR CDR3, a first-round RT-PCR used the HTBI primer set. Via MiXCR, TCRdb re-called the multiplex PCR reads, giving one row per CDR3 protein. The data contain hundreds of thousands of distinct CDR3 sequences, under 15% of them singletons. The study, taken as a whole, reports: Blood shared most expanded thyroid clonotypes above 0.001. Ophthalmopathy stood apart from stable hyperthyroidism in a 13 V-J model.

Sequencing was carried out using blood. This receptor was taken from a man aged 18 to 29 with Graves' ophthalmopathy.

For the CDR3, the DNA is TGCAGTGCCCACCTTTTTGCGGACCCCCGGGAGACCCAGTACTTC. Protein: CSAHLFADPRETQYF. This chain connects TRBV20-1 to TRBJ2-5, with unresolved D. V was cut by 6 bases and J by 5 bases, with 22 bases left in between. This CDR3 is built from 15 residues. Germline lookup yields CDR1 DFQATT and CDR2 SNEGSKA (reference sequence).